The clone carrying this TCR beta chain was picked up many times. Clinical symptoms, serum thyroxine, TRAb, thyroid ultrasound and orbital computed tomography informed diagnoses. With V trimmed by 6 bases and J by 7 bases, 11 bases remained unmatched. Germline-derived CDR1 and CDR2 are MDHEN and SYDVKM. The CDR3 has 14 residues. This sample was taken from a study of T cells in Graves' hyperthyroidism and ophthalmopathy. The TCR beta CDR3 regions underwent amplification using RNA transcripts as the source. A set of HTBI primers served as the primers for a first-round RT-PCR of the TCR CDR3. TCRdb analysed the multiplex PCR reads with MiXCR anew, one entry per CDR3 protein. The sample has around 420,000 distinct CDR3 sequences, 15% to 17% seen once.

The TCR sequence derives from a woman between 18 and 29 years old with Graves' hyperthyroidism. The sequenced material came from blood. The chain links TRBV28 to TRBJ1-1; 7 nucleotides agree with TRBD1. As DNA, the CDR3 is TGTGCCAGCAGGATAGGAGGGGGCGTGGGTGAAGCTTTCTTT. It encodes CASRIGGGVGEAFF.